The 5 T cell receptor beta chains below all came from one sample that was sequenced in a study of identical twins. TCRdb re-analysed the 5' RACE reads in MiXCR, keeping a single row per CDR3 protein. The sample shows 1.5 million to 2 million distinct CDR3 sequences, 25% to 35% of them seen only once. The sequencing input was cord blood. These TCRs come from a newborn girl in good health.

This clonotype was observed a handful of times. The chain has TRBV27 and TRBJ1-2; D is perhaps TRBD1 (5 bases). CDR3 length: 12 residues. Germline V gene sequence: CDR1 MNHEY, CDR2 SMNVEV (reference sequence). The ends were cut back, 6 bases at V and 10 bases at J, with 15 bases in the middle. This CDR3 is CASRLGAGHYTF. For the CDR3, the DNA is TGTGCCAGCAGGCTAGGGGCAGGGCACTACACCTTC.

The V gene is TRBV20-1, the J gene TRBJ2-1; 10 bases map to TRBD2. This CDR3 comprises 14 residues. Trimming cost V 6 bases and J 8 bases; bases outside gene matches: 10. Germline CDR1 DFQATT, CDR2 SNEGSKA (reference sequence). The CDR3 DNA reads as TGCAGTGCCGTCTTAGCGGGAGGCCGCCATGAGCAGTTCTTC. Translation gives CSAVLAGGRHEQFF.

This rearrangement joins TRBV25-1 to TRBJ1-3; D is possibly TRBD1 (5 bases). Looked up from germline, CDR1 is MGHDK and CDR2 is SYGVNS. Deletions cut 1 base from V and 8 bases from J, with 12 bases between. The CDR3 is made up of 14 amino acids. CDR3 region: CASSEWVGADTIYF. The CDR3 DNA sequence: TGTGCCAGCAGTGAATGGGTAGGGGCGGACACCATATATTTT.

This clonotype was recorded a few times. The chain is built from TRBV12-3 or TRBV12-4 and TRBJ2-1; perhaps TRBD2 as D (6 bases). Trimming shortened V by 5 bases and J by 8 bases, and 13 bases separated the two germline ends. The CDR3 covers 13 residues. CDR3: CASSQGASDEQFF. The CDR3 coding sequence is TGTGCCAGCAGTCAAGGGGCTAGCGATGAGCAGTTCTTC.

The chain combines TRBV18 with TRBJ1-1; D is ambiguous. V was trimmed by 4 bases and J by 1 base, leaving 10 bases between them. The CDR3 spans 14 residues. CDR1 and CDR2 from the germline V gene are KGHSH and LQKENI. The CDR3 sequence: CASSRLPGNTEAFF. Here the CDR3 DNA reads TGTGCCAGCTCACGACTCCCAGGGAACACTGAAGCTTTCTTT. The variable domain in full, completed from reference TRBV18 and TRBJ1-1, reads NAGVMQNPRHLVRRRGQEARLRCSPMKGHSHVYWYRQLPEEGLKFMVYLQKENIIDESGMPKERFSAEFPKEGPSILRIQQVVRGDSAAYFCASSRLPGNTEAFFGQGTRLTVV.